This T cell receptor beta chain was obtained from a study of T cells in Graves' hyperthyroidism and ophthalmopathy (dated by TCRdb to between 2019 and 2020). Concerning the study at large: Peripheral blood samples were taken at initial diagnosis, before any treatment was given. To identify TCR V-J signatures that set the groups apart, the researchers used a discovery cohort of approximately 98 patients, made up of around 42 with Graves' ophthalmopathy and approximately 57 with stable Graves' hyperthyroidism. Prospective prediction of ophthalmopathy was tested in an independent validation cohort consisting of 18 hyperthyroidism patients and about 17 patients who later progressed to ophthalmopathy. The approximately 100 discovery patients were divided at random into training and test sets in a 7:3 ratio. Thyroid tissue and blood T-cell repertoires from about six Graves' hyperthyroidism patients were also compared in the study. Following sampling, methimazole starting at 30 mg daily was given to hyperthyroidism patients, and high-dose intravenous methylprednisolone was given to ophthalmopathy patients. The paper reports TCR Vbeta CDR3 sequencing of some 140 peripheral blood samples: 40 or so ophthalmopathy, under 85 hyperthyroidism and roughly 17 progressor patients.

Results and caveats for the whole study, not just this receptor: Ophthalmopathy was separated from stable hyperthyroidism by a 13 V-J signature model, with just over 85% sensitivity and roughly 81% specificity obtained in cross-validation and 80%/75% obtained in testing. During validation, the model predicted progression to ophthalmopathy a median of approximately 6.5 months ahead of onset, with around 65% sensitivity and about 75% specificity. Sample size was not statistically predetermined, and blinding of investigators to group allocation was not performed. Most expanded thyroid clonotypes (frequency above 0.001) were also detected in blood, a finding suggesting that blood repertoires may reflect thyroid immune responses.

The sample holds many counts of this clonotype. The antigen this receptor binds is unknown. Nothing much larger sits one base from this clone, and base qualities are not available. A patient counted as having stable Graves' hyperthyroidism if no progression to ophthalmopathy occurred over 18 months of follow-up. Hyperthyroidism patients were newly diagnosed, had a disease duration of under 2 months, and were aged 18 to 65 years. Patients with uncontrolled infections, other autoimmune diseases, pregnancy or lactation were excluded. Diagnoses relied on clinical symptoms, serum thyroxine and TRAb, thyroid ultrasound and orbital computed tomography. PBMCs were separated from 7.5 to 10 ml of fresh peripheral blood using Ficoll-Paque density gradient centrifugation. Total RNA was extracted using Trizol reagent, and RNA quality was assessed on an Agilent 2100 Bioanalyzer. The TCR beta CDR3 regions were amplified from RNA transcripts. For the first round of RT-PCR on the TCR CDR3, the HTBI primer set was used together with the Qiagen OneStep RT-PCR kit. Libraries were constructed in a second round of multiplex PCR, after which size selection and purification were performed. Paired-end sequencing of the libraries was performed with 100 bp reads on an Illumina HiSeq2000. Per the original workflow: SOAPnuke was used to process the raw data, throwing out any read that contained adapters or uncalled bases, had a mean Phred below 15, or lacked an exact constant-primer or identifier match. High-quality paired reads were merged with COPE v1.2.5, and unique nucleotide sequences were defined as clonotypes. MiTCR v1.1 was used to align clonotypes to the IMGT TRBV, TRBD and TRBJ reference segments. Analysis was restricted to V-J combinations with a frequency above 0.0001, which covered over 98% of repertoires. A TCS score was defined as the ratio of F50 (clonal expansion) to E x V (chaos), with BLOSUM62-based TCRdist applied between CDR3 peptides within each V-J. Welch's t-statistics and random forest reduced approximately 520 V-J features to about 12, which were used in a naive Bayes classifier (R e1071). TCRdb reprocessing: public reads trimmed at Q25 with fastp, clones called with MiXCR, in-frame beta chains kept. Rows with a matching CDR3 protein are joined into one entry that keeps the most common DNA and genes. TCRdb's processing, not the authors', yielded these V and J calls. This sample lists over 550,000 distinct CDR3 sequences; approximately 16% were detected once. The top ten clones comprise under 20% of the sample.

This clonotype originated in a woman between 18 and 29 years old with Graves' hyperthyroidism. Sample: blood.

At the DNA level, the sequence is TGTGCCAGCAGCGCGTCCGGCAGGCAGAATCAGCCCCAGCATTTT. Translated, it reads CASSASGRQNQPQHF. The rearranged chain carries TRBV28 and TRBJ1-5, with no reliable assignment of the D segment. CDR1 and CDR2 (MDHEN, SYDVKM) derive from the germline V gene. The CDR3 covers 15 residues, taking in both the cysteine and the phenylalanine. Just CDR3 DNA is preserved here, 45 bases in frame from base 1. V loses 6 bases of germline sequence and J loses 4 bases, and the interval between the two ends is 16 bases.